Below, one T cell receptor (beta chain) is given with its context. Generated by immunoSEQ multiplex PCR, the TCRdb table keeps only in-frame clones and is missing some. This sample has about 130,000 clones; less than 95% occur once, and the top ten carry about 4.1%. The CDR3 contains 15 residues. Germline CDR1 is SGDLS and CDR2 is YYNGEE. V was clipped by 0 bases and J by 6 bases; unmatched bases: 5. The entry originates in a study of T cell responses to AZD1222 COVID-19 vaccine. This TCR was recovered from an adult in good health. The input for sequencing was peripheral blood, taken on day 0 of MenACWY control vaccination. J is TRBJ1-2 and V is TRBV9, with 10 bases that match TRBD1. The CDR3 nucleotides read TGTGCCAGCAGCGTAGTTGGGACAGGGGAGGATGGCTACACCTTC. Translated, it gives CASSVVGTGEDGYTF. The full variable domain, rest sourced from reference TRBV9 and TRBJ1-2, is DSGVTQTPKHLITATGQRVTLRCSPRSGDLSVYWYQQSLDQGLQFLIQYYNGEERAKGNILERFSAQQFPDLHSELNLSSLELGDSALYFCASSVVGTGEDGYTFGSGTRLTVV.